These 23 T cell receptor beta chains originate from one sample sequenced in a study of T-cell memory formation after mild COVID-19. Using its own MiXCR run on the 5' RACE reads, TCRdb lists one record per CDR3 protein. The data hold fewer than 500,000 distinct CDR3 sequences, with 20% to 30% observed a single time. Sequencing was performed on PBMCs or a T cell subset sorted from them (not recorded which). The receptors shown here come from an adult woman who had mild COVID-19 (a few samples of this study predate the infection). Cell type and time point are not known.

The CDR3 coding sequence is TGCAGCGCCCCGTCCGGGACCGGGGAGCTGTTTTTT. Its protein product is CSAPSGTGELFF. The V and J genes are TRBV29-1 and TRBJ2-2; the D is unclear. The germline CDR1 and CDR2 sequences are SQVTM and ANQGSEA. The CDR3 covers 12 residues. Trimming removed 7 bases from V and 5 bases from J, with 11 bases in between.

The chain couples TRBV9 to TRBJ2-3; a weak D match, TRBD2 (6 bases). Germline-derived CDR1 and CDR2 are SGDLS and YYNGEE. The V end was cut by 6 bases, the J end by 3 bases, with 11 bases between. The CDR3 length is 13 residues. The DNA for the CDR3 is TGTGCCAGCAAACGACGGGAGACAGATACGCAGTATTTT. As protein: CASKRRETDTQYF.

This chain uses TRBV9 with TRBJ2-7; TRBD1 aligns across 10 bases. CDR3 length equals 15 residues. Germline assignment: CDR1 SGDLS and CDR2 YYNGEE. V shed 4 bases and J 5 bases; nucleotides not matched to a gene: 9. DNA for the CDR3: TGTGCCAGCAGCCCCCTGGGACAGGGGCGGGACGAGCAGTACTTC. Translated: CASSPLGQGRDEQYF.

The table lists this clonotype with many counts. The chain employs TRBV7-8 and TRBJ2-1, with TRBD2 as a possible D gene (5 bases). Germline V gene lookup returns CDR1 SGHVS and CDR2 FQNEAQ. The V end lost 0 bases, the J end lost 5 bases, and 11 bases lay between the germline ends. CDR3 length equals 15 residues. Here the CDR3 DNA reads TGTGCCAGCAGCTTAGCGGGGAGCCAGAACAATGAGCAGTTCTTC. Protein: CASSLAGSQNNEQFF.

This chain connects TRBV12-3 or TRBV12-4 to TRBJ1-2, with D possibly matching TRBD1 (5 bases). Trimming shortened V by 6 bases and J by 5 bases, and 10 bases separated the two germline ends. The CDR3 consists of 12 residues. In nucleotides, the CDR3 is TGTGCCAGCAGGGGGGGGGAATATGGCTACACCTTC. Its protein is CASRGGEYGYTF.

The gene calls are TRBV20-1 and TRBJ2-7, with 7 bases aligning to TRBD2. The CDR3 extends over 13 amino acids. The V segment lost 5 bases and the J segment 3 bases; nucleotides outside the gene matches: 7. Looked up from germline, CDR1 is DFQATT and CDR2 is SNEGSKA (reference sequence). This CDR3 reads CSAPIGTNYEQYF. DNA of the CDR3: TGCAGTGCTCCCATCGGGACTAACTACGAGCAGTACTTC.

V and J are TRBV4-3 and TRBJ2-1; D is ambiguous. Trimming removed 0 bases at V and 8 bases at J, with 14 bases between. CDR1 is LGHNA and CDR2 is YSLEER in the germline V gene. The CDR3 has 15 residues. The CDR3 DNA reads TGCGCCAGCAGCCAAGAAGGTACGAGAGTTCATGAGCAGTTCTTC. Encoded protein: CASSQEGTRVHEQFF.

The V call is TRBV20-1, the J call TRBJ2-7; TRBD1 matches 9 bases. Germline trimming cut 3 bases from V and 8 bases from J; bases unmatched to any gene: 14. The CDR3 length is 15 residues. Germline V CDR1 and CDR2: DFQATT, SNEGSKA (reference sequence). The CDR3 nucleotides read TGCAGTGCTAGCCCATTGTGGACAGGGGATCTCAAGCAGTACTTC. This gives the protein CSASPLWTGDLKQYF.

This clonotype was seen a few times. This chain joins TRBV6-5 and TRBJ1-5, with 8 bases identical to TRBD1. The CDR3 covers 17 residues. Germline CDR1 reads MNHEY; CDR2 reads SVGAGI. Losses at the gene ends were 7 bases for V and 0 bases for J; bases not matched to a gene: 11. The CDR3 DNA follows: TGTGCCAGCATTTTTTCTAGGGACAGGTCTAGCAATCAGCCCCAGCATTTT. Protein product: CASIFSRDRSSNQPQHF.

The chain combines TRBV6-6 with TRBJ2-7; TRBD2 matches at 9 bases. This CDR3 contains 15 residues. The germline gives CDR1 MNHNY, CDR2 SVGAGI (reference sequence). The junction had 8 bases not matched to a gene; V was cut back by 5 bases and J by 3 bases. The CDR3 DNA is TGTGCCAGCAGTCCCTATAGCGGGAGTATCTACGAGCAGTACTTC. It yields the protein CASSPYSGSIYEQYF.

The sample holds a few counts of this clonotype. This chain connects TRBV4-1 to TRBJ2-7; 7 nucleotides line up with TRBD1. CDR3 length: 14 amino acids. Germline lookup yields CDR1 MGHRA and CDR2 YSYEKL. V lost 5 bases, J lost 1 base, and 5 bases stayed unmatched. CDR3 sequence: CASSKGAGSYEQYF. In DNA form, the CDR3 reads TGCGCCAGCAGCAAGGGGGCCGGTTCCTACGAGCAGTACTTC.

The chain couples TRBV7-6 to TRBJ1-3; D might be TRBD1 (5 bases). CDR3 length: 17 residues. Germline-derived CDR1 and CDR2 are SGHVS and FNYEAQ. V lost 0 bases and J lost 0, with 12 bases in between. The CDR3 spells CASSLARYRTSGNTIYF. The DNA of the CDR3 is TGTGCCAGCAGCTTAGCGCGATACAGGACCTCTGGAAACACCATATATTTT.

Here the CDR3 DNA reads TGTGCCAGCCGAAGGGGGCGTACAGATACGCAGTATTTT. Translated: CASRRGRTDTQYF. J is TRBJ2-3 and V is TRBV3-1; 7 positions match TRBD1. Germline V gene data show CDR1 as LGHDT and CDR2 as YNNKEL (reference sequence). V shed 8 bases and J 3 bases; nucleotides not matched to a gene: 5. The CDR3 contains 13 residues.

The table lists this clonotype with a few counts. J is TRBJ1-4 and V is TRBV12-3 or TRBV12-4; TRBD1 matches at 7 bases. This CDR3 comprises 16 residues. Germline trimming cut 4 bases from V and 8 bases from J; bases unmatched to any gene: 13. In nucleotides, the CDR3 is TGTGCCAGCAGTTCATTAGAGACAGGGATCAAGGAAAAACTGTTTTTT. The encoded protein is CASSSLETGIKEKLFF.

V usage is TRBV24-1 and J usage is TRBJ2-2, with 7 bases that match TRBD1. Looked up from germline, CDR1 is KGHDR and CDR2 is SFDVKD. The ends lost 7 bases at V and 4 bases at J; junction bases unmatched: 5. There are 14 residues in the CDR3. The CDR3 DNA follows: TGTGCCACCAGACCACAGGGGAGCACCGGGGAGCTGTTTTTT. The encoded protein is CATRPQGSTGELFF.

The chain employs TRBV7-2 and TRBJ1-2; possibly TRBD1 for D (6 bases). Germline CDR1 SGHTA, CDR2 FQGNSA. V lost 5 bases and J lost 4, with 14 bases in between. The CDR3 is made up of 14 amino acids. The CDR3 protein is CASSPDTGPYGYTF. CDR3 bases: TGTGCCAGCAGCCCCGATACAGGGCCCTATGGCTACACCTTC.

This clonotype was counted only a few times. Here the CDR3 DNA reads TGCAGCGCCTCGACAGGGAGAGGCTACGAGCAGTACTTC. Amino acid sequence: CSASTGRGYEQYF. The chain joins TRBV29-1 to TRBJ2-7; 7 bases agree with TRBD1. Germline CDR1 is SQVTM and CDR2 is ANQGSEA. Unmatched junction bases numbered 9, after V lost 7 bases and J lost 3 bases. This CDR3 contains 13 residues.

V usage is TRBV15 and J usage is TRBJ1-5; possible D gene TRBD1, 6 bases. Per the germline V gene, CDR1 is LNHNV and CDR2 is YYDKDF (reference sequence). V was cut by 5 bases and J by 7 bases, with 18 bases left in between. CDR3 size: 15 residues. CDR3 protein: CATSVGGLGGQPQHF. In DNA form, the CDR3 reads TGTGCCACCAGCGTTGGGGGGCTAGGCGGGCAGCCCCAGCATTTT.

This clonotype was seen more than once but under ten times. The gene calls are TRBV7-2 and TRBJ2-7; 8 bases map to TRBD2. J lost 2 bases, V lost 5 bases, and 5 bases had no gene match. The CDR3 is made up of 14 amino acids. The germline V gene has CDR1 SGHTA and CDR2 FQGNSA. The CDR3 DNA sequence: TGTGCCAGCAGCGCCACTAGCGGAACCTACGAGCAGTACTTC. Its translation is CASSATSGTYEQYF.

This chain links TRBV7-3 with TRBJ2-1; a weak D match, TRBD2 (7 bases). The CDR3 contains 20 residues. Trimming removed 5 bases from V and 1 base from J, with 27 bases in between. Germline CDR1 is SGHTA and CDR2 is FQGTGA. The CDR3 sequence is CASSGGGVSVVQGSYNEQFF. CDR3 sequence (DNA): TGTGCCAGCAGCGGAGGGGGGGTTAGCGTGGTACAGGGTTCCTACAATGAGCAGTTCTTC.

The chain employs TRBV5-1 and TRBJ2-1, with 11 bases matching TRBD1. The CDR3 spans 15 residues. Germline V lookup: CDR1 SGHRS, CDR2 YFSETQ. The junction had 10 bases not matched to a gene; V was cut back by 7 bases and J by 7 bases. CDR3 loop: CASLDGQGARNEQFF. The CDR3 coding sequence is TGCGCCAGCCTAGACGGACAGGGGGCGAGGAATGAGCAGTTCTTC.

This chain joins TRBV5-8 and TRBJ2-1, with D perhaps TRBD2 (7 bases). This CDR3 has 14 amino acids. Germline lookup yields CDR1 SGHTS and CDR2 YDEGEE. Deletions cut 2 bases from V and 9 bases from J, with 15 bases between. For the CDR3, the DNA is TGTGCCAGCAGCTTCCCTGGGGGGGCTAGTGAGCAGTTCTTC. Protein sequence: CASSFPGGASEQFF.

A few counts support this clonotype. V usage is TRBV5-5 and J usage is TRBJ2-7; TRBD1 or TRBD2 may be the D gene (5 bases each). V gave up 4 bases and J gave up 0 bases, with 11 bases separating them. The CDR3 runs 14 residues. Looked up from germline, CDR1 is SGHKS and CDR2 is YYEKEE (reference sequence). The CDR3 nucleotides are TGTGCCAGCAGCGGGGGATCTAGCTCCTACGAGCAGTACTTC. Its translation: CASSGGSSSYEQYF. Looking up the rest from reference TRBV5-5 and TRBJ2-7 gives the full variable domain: DAGVTQSPTHLIKTRGQQVTLRCSPISGHKSVSWYQQVLGQGPQFIFQYYEKEERGRGNFPDRFSARQFPNYSSELNVNALLLGDSALYLCASSGGSSSYEQYFGPGTRLTVT.